This is a list of T cell receptor beta chains from one sample in a study of beta chain features in type 1 diabetes. Repertoires were generated with immunoSEQ multiplex PCR, while TCRdb's copy carries only in-frame clones and drops some. This table has around 690,000 clones, roughly an eighth appearing once. The specimen was naive CD4+ T cells from blood. Receptors originate from a man aged 25 to 45 with type 1 diabetes. Each CDR3 is given with its conserved first and last residue. D genes are given only for firm matches. Size values are once, few and many counts, or a class for expanded clones, and some rows have none.

CDR3 length | clone size | J gene | D gene | V gene | CDR3 DNA | CDR3 protein
17 | - | TRBJ2-6 | - | TRBV9 | TGTGCCAGCAGCTTCCGGGCCAGCAGCTCTGGGGCCAACGTCCTGACTTTC | CASSFRASSSGANVLTF
14 | few | TRBJ2-7 | - | TRBV10-3 | TGTGCCATCAGTGAGTCATATAACGGGACACCCCTGGACTTC | CAISESYNGTPLDF
12 | - | TRBJ1-2 | - | TRBV28 | TGTGCCAGCAGTGCCGTCACCTATGGCTACACCTTC | CASSAVTYGYTF
14 | few | TRBJ2-3 | - | TRBV14 | TGTGCCAGCAGTCCGATTGGGGGCACAGATACGCAGTATTTT | CASSPIGGTDTQYF
16 | few | TRBJ2-1 | TRBD2 | TRBV2 | TGTGCCAGCAGTGAAGGTCTAGCGGGGGTTTACAATGAGCAGTTCTTC | CASSEGLAGVYNEQFF
16 | few | TRBJ2-1 | TRBD1 | TRBV4-3 | TGCGCCAGCAGCCGCCTCGGGACAGGGGTAAATCATGAGCAGTTCTTC | CASSRLGTGVNHEQFF
14 | - | TRBJ1-2 | - | TRBV9 | TGTGCCAGCAGCGTAGACGGGGAGGGCTATGGCTACACCTTC | CASSVDGEGYGYTF
15 | - | TRBJ1-5 | - | TRBV6-5 | TGTGCCAGCAGTTACTCGACGGGGAGCAATCAGCCCCAGCATTTT | CASSYSTGSNQPQHF
11 | few | TRBJ2-7 | - | TRBV20-1 | TGCAGTGCCGGGCAGGGGTACGAGCAGTACTTC | CSAGQGYEQYF
16 | once | TRBJ2-2 | - | TRBV7-2 | TGTGCCAGCAGCTCTCACTCTAGCAGGCAAACCGGGGAGCTGTTTTTT | CASSSHSSRQTGELFF
14 | - | TRBJ1-2 | - | TRBV2 | TGTGCCAGCAGTGACAGGGCTTCTTTCTATGGCTACACCTTC | CASSDRASFYGYTF
14 | - | TRBJ1-4 | TRBD1 | TRBV14 | TGTGCCAGCAGCCAAGGACAGGGGACTCAAAAACTGTTTTTT | CASSQGQGTQKLFF
19 | - | TRBJ1-6 | TRBD1 | TRBV10-3 | TGTGCCATCAGTGGACCGGGACAGGGGGCTTTTTCCTATAATTCACCCCTCCACTTT | CAISGPGQGAFSYNSPLHF
14 | few | TRBJ1-5 | TRBD1 | TRBV29-1 | TGCAGCGTCACGACAGGGATTAGCAATCAGCCCCAGCATTTT | CSVTTGISNQPQHF
17 | - | TRBJ1-3 | TRBD1 | TRBV4-3 | TGCGCCAGCAGCCAAGATCGGGCCGACAGGGAAGGAAACACCATATATTTT | CASSQDRADREGNTIYF
14 | few | TRBJ2-7 | - | TRBV15 | TGTGCCACCAGCAGAGATATAGCTGACGGCGAGCAGTACTTC | CATSRDIADGEQYF
15 | few | TRBJ2-5 | - | TRBV5-4 | TGTGCCAGCAGCCCACTACGGGCAGGGATGGGGACCCAGTACTTC | CASSPLRAGMGTQYF
12 | few | TRBJ2-2 | - | TRBV7-9 | TGTGCCACCAATCCCGACAGCGGGGAGCTGTTTTTT | CATNPDSGELFF
16 | few | TRBJ1-4 | - | TRBV27 | TGTGCCAGCAGTCCCCGGAGGGCGGTGGTAAATGAAAAACTGTTTTTT | CASSPRRAVVNEKLFF
14 | few | TRBJ2-7 | - | TRBV14 | TGTGCCAGCAGCCCCATCCAGGGGATCTACGAGCAGTACTTC | CASSPIQGIYEQYF
13 | - | TRBJ2-7 | - | TRBV7-9 | TGTGCCAGCAGCCGGGCGGGGGCCGGCGAGCAGTACTTC | CASSRAGAGEQYF
14 | - | TRBJ1-2 | TRBD1 | TRBV5-1 | TGCGCCAGCAGCGAGGGACAGACGGGCTATGGCTACACCTTC | CASSEGQTGYGYTF
13 | few | TRBJ1-2 | - | TRBV2 | TGTGCCAGCAGTGAGATACCCAACTATGGCTACACCTTC | CASSEIPNYGYTF
13 | - | TRBJ1-2 | TRBD1 | TRBV10-3 | TGTGCCATCCAGGACAGGTCGAACTATGGCTACACCTTC | CAIQDRSNYGYTF
16 | - | TRBJ2-1 | - | TRBV6-6 | TGTGCCAGCAGTTACTCGACAGCCAGCTCCTACAATGAGCAGTTCTTC | CASSYSTASSYNEQFF
14 | - | TRBJ2-1 | - | TRBV29-1 | TGCAGCGTTGTCATGACAAGACTCTACAATGAGCAGTTCTTC | CSVVMTRLYNEQFF
14 | - | TRBJ2-1 | TRBD1 | TRBV5-4 | TGTGCCAGCAGCCCCGGACAGGGCCCTAATGAGCAGTTCTTC | CASSPGQGPNEQFF
14 | - | TRBJ2-7 | - | TRBV6-1 | TGTGCCAGCAGTGAAGGGACACAATTCTACGAGCAGTACTTC | CASSEGTQFYEQYF
11 | - | TRBJ1-4 | - | TRBV27 | TGTGCCAGCAGTTCACAGGGACAACTGTTTTTT | CASSSQGQLFF
13 | few | TRBJ1-2 | - | TRBV18 | TGTGCCAGCTCACCACCGAAAGCCTATGGCTACACCTTC | CASSPPKAYGYTF
13 | many | TRBJ1-4 | - | TRBV29-1 | TGCAGCGTTTCCCTAGGGGAGAATGAAAAACTGTTTTTT | CSVSLGENEKLFF
11 | few | TRBJ1-4 | - | TRBV9 | TGTGCCAGCAGCGTAAATGAAAAACTGTTTTTT | CASSVNEKLFF
12 | - | TRBJ2-7 | - | TRBV4-3 | TGCGCCAGCAGCCTAGGGGCAAACGAGCAGTACTTC | CASSLGANEQYF
11 | few | TRBJ1-2 | - | TRBV20-1 | TGCAGTGCCATCGACACCTATGGCTACACCTTC | CSAIDTYGYTF
14 | - | TRBJ1-2 | - | TRBV29-1 | TGCAGCGTTGAGCCCAGGGCAGGTGTCTATGGCTACACCTTC | CSVEPRAGVYGYTF
16 | once | TRBJ2-6 | - | TRBV18 | TGTGCCAGCTCTTCACAGGCGGGGACTGGGGCCAACGTCCTGACTTTC | CASSSQAGTGANVLTF
13 | few | TRBJ1-1 | - | TRBV7-2 | TGTGCCAGCAGTCAGGACAGGAACACTGAAGCTTTCTTT | CASSQDRNTEAFF
15 | - | TRBJ2-5 | - | TRBV7-7 | TGTGCCAGCAGCTTCACCCCAGGGACACAAGAGACCCAGTACTTC | CASSFTPGTQETQYF
14 | - | TRBJ1-2 | - | TRBV4-3 | TGCGCCAGCAGCCAAGATTCAGGGACGCGGGGCTACACCTTC | CASSQDSGTRGYTF
16 | few | TRBJ2-3 | - | TRBV9 | TGTGCCAGCAGCGCCGTCGGGAACCTCCTTGGGGATACGCAGTATTTT | CASSAVGNLLGDTQYF
12 | - | TRBJ2-7 | - | TRBV28 | TGTGCCAGCATTGGGTCCCCCTACGAGCAGTACTTC | CASIGSPYEQYF
16 | - | TRBJ2-7 | - | TRBV12-5 | TGTGCTAGTGCCGACCAGCCCGGAGTAGGCAGATACGAGCAGTACTTC | CASADQPGVGRYEQYF
13 | few | TRBJ2-7 | TRBD1 | TRBV4-3 | TGCGCCAGCAGCCAGGGACAGTACTACGAGCAGTACTTC | CASSQGQYYEQYF
14 | few | TRBJ1-3 | - | TRBV9 | TGTGCCAGCAGCGTTCAGCTCTCTGGAAACACCATATATTTT | CASSVQLSGNTIYF
16 | - | TRBJ2-3 | - | TRBV5-4 | TGTGCCAGCAGCTTGGGGGGGGCCGGTAACACAGATACGCAGTATTTT | CASSLGGAGNTDTQYF
15 | few | TRBJ1-4 | - | TRBV5-1 | TGCGCCAGCAGCTTGGCCGGCAGGGAGGCGGAAAAACTGTTTTTT | CASSLAGREAEKLFF
14 | - | TRBJ2-5 | TRBD1 | TRBV4-1 | TGCGCCAGCAGCATAGGGACAGTACAAGAGACCCAGTACTTC | CASSIGTVQETQYF
15 | few | TRBJ2-5 | TRBD1 | TRBV18 | TGTGCCAGCTCACCACCGGAGGGACAGGGGAAGACCCAGTACTTC | CASSPPEGQGKTQYF
14 | few | TRBJ2-7 | - | TRBV7-2 | TGTGCCAGCAGCGTTTCGGGGGCTCCCGCCGAGCAGTACTTC | CASSVSGAPAEQYF
20 | - | TRBJ2-3 | TRBD2 | TRBV5-4 | TGTGCCAGCAGCTTTCGAGCCGGGACTAGCGGGACCTCTAGCACAGATACGCAGTATTTT | CASSFRAGTSGTSSTDTQYF
15 | few | TRBJ2-5 | - | TRBV6-6 | TGTGCCAGCAAGTGGAGCGCACAGGAACAAGAGACCCAGTACTTC | CASKWSAQEQETQYF
15 | - | TRBJ1-4 | - | TRBV7-6 | TGTGCCAGCAGCTTTAATCCCGGGTTATATGAAAAACTGTTTTTT | CASSFNPGLYEKLFF
13 | - | TRBJ2-5 | - | TRBV7-2 | TGTGCCAGCAGCCGACAGGAGAAAGAGACCCAGTACTTC | CASSRQEKETQYF
13 | - | TRBJ2-2 | - | TRBV4-3 | TGCGCCAGCAGCCAATTCGTTAGAGGGGAGCTGTTTTTT | CASSQFVRGELFF
15 | few | TRBJ2-5 | - | TRBV10-3 | TGTGCCATCAGTCGGACCGGGCGGGACCCAGAGACCCAGTACTTC | CAISRTGRDPETQYF
16 | - | TRBJ2-4 | - | TRBV18 | TGTGCCAGCTCACTCGATTCGGGTCGTCGCAAAAACATTCAGTACTTC | CASSLDSGRRKNIQYF
15 | - | TRBJ1-6 | - | TRBV28 | TGTGCCAGCAGTTTAGGGGGATCCAATAATTCACCCCTCCACTTT | CASSLGGSNNSPLHF
13 | few | TRBJ1-1 | - | TRBV5-4 | TGTGCCAGCAGCCCCGGGGGGGGGCCTGAAGCTTTCTTT | CASSPGGGPEAFF
17 | - | TRBJ2-3 | TRBD2 | TRBV11-3 | TGTGCCAGCAGCTTAGCCGGGACTAGCGGGGTCCCAGATACGCAGTATTTT | CASSLAGTSGVPDTQYF
14 | few | TRBJ2-7 | - | TRBV9 | TGTGCCAGCAGCTTAGGAGGGCCGAACTACGAGCAGTACTTC | CASSLGGPNYEQYF